The 20 T cell receptor beta chains given below trace back to one sample, sequenced in a study of blood T cell repertoires in COVID-19. Sequencing was performed with immunoSEQ multiplex PCR; in TCRdb, only in-frame clones are kept and a portion is missing. The repertoire includes about 100,000 clones, roughly 84% of them detected once, and 9.5% to 15% sits in the top ten. Sequencing was carried out using peripheral blood. Receptors originate from a human donor in a cohort sampled during active COVID-19.

The genes are TRBV27 and TRBJ2-7; 8 nucleotides agree with TRBD2. The CDR3 extends over 14 amino acids. V shed 7 bases, J shed 1 base, and the junction held 6 bases outside the gene matches. Germline lookup yields CDR1 MNHEY and CDR2 SMNVEV (reference sequence). CDR3 loop: CASMSSGKSYEQYF. Written as DNA, the CDR3 is TGTGCCAGCATGAGTAGCGGGAAATCCTACGAGCAGTACTTC.

The gene calls are TRBV19 and TRBJ1-2; D is unclear. The germline V gene has CDR1 LNHDA and CDR2 SQIVND (reference sequence). Trimming cost V 5 bases and J 4 bases, with 17 bases left between them. The CDR3 sequence is 15 residues long. CDR3 coding DNA: TGTGCCAGTAGTCTAATGGGAGTCCGGGGCTATGGCTACACCTTC. Amino acid sequence: CASSLMGVRGYGYTF.

The chain has TRBV7-9 and TRBJ2-2; 10 nucleotides match TRBD1. V was clipped by 5 bases and J by 8 bases; unmatched bases: 5. Germline assignment: CDR1 SEHNR and CDR2 FQNEAQ (reference sequence). The CDR3 consists of 14 residues. CDR3 residues: CASSRTGGFGELFF. CDR3 coding DNA: TGTGCCAGCAGCCGGACAGGGGGTTTTGGGGAGCTGTTTTTT.

This sequence joins TRBV6-5 and TRBJ2-2, with D hard to call. Germline V gene data show CDR1 as MNHEY and CDR2 as SVGAGI. CDR3 length: 15 residues. V was clipped by 5 bases and J by 6 bases, with 16 bases between them. The CDR3 spells CASSPGFLGAGELFF. As DNA, the CDR3 is TGTGCCAGCAGTCCCGGCTTCTTGGGCGCCGGGGAGCTGTTTTTT.

V is TRBV30 and J is TRBJ1-6; perhaps TRBD1 as D (5 bases). CDR1 GTSNPN and CDR2 SVGIG come from the germline V gene (reference sequence). With 1 base removed from V and 7 bases from J, the gap between germline ends came to 8 bases. The CDR3 is 13 amino acids. CDR3 region: CAWSAAGNSPLHF. DNA for the CDR3: TGTGCCTGGAGTGCGGCAGGGAATTCACCCCTCCACTTT.

CDR3 DNA: TGCGCCAGCAGCCAGACTAGCGGGAGCCCCACCGGGGAGCTGTTTTTT. Amino acids: CASSQTSGSPTGELFF. The chain recombines TRBV4-3 with TRBJ2-2; 12 bases match TRBD2. From germline, CDR1 is LGHNA and CDR2 YSLEER. The CDR3 contains 16 residues. Losses at the gene ends were 3 bases for V and 4 bases for J; bases not matched to a gene: 3.

V is TRBV7-2 and J is TRBJ2-1; 7 nucleotides align to TRBD2. CDR1 and CDR2 (germline): SGHTA, FQGNSA. This CDR3 is built from 15 residues. The trim removed 1 base at V and 6 bases at J, leaving 6 bases unmatched. CDR3 DNA sequence: TGTGCCAGCAGCTTAGAGTCAGGGACTATCAATGAGCAGTTCTTC. Amino acid sequence: CASSLESGTINEQFF.

The chain carries TRBV7-2 and TRBJ2-7, with 7 positions matching TRBD1. The CDR3 runs 14 residues. V lost 2 bases, J lost 1 base, and 2 bases stayed unmatched. In germline, CDR1 is SGHTA, CDR2 FQGNSA. The CDR3 reads CASSLLDRSYEQYF. DNA for the CDR3: TGTGCCAGCAGCTTACTGGACAGGTCCTACGAGCAGTACTTC.

The rearrangement joins TRBV2 to TRBJ1-4, with TRBD1 matching 8 bases. The V and J ends lost 6 bases and 8 bases, in that order; junction bases with no gene match: 8. The CDR3 sequence is 14 residues long. Germline V lookup: CDR1 SNHLY, CDR2 FYNNEI. The CDR3 loop is CASRGTGNEEKLFF. The CDR3 DNA sequence: TGTGCCAGCAGGGGGACAGGCAACGAAGAAAAACTGTTTTTT.

This clone turned up a few times. The chain couples TRBV6-2 or TRBV6-3 to TRBJ1-1; D may be TRBD1 (6 bases). Looked up from germline, CDR1 is MNHEY and CDR2 is SVGEGT. The V end was cut by 6 bases, the J end by 2 bases, with 16 bases between. The CDR3 length is 15 residues. CDR3 amino acids: CASSLTQGLNTEAFF. The CDR3 DNA sequence: TGTGCCAGCAGCCTGACACAGGGTCTCAACACTGAAGCTTTCTTT.

The gene calls are TRBV24-1 and TRBJ1-2, with D possibly matching TRBD1 (5 bases). The CDR3 runs to 13 residues. Germline V lookup: CDR1 KGHDR, CDR2 SFDVKD. Trimming stripped 3 bases from V and 8 bases from J, with 12 bases between. CDR3 in amino acids: CATSDRAGLGYTF. The DNA of the CDR3 is TGTGCCACCAGTGATAGGGCAGGGTTAGGCTACACCTTC.

The chain recombines TRBV6-6 with TRBJ1-1, with no clear D. Per germline, CDR1 MNHNY and CDR2 SVGAGI (reference sequence). This CDR3 is built from 14 residues. Trimming took off 7 bases at V and 2 bases at J, with 14 bases between the two ends. The CDR3 coding sequence is TGTGCCAGCATCAAGCGGGCGGTAAACACTGAAGCTTTCTTT. It codes for CASIKRAVNTEAFF.

This chain uses TRBV6-2 or TRBV6-3 with TRBJ1-6; TRBD1 might be the D (5 bases). Between the trimmed V and J ends, which lost 6 bases and 10 bases, there was a span of 13 bases. Germline CDR1 MNHEY, CDR2 SVGEGT. This CDR3 region has 13 residues. The CDR3 DNA is TGTGCCAGCAGCCCCGGGACTCGGTCACCCCTCCACTTT. Translated: CASSPGTRSPLHF.

V gene TRBV5-1 combines with J gene TRBJ1-2; D might be TRBD1 (5 bases). The V end was cut by 4 bases, the J end by 2 bases, with 18 bases between. The CDR3 has 16 amino acids. Looked up from germline, CDR1 is SGHRS and CDR2 is YFSETQ. As DNA, the CDR3 is TGCGCCAGCAGCCGGGGGGAGGCACCTGACAACTATGGCTACACCTTC. The encoded protein is CASSRGEAPDNYGYTF.

This rearrangement joins TRBV18 to TRBJ1-3, with D unclear. The germline V gene has CDR1 KGHSH and CDR2 LQKENI. Trimming took 3 bases from V and 0 from J, leaving 12 bases between them. This CDR3 spans 16 amino acids. CDR3 coding DNA: TGTGCCAGCTCACCTACTAGGCAAAGCTCTGGAAACACCATATATTTT. This sequence encodes CASSPTRQSSGNTIYF.

The chain joins TRBV5-4 to TRBJ1-2, with 7 bases aligning to TRBD1. This CDR3 comprises 14 residues. Trimming cost V 4 bases and J 4 bases; bases outside gene matches: 7. Germline lookup yields CDR1 SGHNT and CDR2 YYREEE (reference sequence). The CDR3: CASSAPGQPYGYTF. The CDR3 nucleotides read TGTGCCAGCAGCGCCCCGGGACAGCCCTATGGCTACACCTTC.

This clone was observed once. The V gene is TRBV19, the J gene TRBJ1-1, with D possibly TRBD1 on 5 matching bases. This CDR3 is 16 amino acids long. The V gene lost 3 bases and the J gene lost 4 bases, with 18 bases spanning the gap. Germline CDR1 and CDR2: LNHDA and SQIVND (reference sequence). Here the CDR3 reads CASSIGGRIQVTEAFF. The CDR3 DNA reads as TGTGCCAGTAGTATTGGGGGGAGGATCCAGGTCACTGAAGCTTTCTTT.

The chain carries TRBV23-1 and TRBJ1-5; no definite D call. TRBV23-1 belongs to the ORF category, with a function that is uncertain. V lost 2 bases, J lost 0 bases, and 5 bases lay in between. This CDR3 has 14 residues. The CDR3 DNA sequence: TGCGCCAGCAGTCAAGCCAGTAGCAATCAGCCCCAGCATTTT. Translated: CASSQASSNQPQHF.

V and J are TRBV3-1 (or the pseudogene TRBV3-2) and TRBJ1-2; 7 positions agree with TRBD1. CDR1 and CDR2 from the germline V gene are LGHDT and YNNKEL (reference sequence). V lost 4 bases and J lost 4; bases outside the gene matches: 3. The length of the CDR3 is 13 residues. The CDR3 DNA is TGTGCCAGCAGCCCCAGGGGGAGCTATGGCTACACCTTC. Amino acids: CASSPRGSYGYTF.

This clone was observed a handful of times. The rearrangement uses TRBV5-4 and TRBJ2-2, with 10 bases identical to TRBD2. The CDR3 runs 15 residues. V was pared by 0 bases and J by 5 bases, with 1 base of the junction left unmatched. Germline V lookup: CDR1 SGHNT, CDR2 YYREEE (reference sequence). Here the CDR3 reads CASSLELAGTGELFF. CDR3 in DNA: TGTGCCAGCAGCTTGGAACTAGCGGGGACCGGGGAGCTGTTTTTT.